Each of the 21 T cell receptor beta chains below was sequenced from the same sample in a study of PD-L1 blockade in urothelial cancer. The time point was: peripheral blood 6 weeks after treatment start. Here immunoSEQ multiplex PCR was the method, and the copy in TCRdb shows in-frame clones only, minus some. The table lists some 120,000 clones, about 82% of them singletons. The sample consisted of PBMCs, taken around atezolizumab (anti-PD-L1) treatment. These receptors came from a man in his fifties with urothelial cancer.

This chain uses TRBV18 with TRBJ2-2; D perhaps matches TRBD2 (6 bases). V lost 7 bases, J lost 5 bases, and 20 bases lay in between. This CDR3 contains 16 residues. CDR1 is KGHSH, CDR2 LQKENI, per germline. This chain's CDR3 is CASFPPGGRKTGELFF. CDR3 sequence (DNA): TGTGCCAGCTTCCCACCCGGAGGGCGAAAGACCGGGGAGCTGTTTTTT. Full variable domain (remainder filled in from reference TRBV18 and TRBJ2-2): NAGVMQNPRHLVRRRGQEARLRCSPMKGHSHVYWYRQLPEEGLKFMVYLQKENIIDESGMPKERFSAEFPKEGPSILRIQQVVRGDSAAYFCASFPPGGRKTGELFFGEGSRLTVL.

The chain combines TRBV25-1 with TRBJ2-7; 7 bases line up with TRBD1. This CDR3 region has 14 residues. Germline V CDR1 and CDR2: MGHDK, SYGVNS. The ends lost 4 bases at V and 5 bases at J; junction bases unmatched: 8. Here the CDR3 DNA reads TGTGCCAGCAGTGCCCTAACAGGGGTCCACGAGCAGTACTTC. It specifies CASSALTGVHEQYF.

The V gene is TRBV5-6, the J gene TRBJ2-3; 8 bases map to TRBD2. The CDR3 runs to 15 residues. Unmatched junction bases numbered 7, after V lost 2 bases and J lost 5 bases. Germline V CDR1 and CDR2: SGHDT, YYEEEE. CDR3 DNA sequence: TGTGCCAGCAGCTTTACTAGCGGCCAGGTAGATACGCAGTATTTT. Protein: CASSFTSGQVDTQYF.

The chain uses TRBV6-1 and TRBJ2-7, with D maybe TRBD2 (5 bases). The CDR3 loop spans 12 amino acids. The V end was cut by 6 bases, the J end by 4 bases, with 10 bases between. Germline lookup yields CDR1 MNHNS and CDR2 SASEGT. Here the CDR3 DNA reads TGTGCCAGCAGGTCGGACTTTTACGAGCAGTACTTC. Its protein product is CASRSDFYEQYF.

This clone was counted between two and nine times. The sample holds other DNA sequences that translate to the same CDR3. The rearrangement uses TRBV4-2 and TRBJ1-5; no reliable D call. Trimming took off 0 bases at V and 4 bases at J, with 13 bases between the two ends. There are 16 residues in the CDR3. Germline V lookup: CDR1 LGHNA, CDR2 YNFKEQ. The CDR3 nucleotides are TGTGCCAGCAGCCAAGATCCCCAAGGAGGAAATCAGCCCCAGCATTTT. It specifies CASSQDPQGGNQPQHF.

The chain joins TRBV7-6 to TRBJ2-1; TRBD2 matches at 8 bases. In germline, CDR1 is SGHVS, CDR2 FNYEAQ. The V gene end was trimmed by 5 bases and the J gene end by 7 bases; junction bases not matched to a gene: 7. This CDR3 has 14 amino acids. The chain's CDR3 is CASSQSGRGNEQFF. The CDR3 nucleotides are TGTGCCAGCAGCCAGAGCGGGAGAGGGAATGAGCAGTTCTTC. Full variable domain (outside the CDR3, taken from reference TRBV7-6 and TRBJ2-1): GAGVSQSPRYKVTKRGQDVALRCDPISGHVSLYWYRQALGQGPEFLTYFNYEAQQDKSGLPNDRFSAERPEGSISTLTIQRTEQRDSAMYRCASSQSGRGNEQFFGPGTRLTVL.

At least ten counts were recorded for this clone. This chain connects TRBV7-9 to TRBJ1-2, with D unresolved. CDR1 SEHNR and CDR2 FQNEAQ come from the germline V gene (reference sequence). The V end was cut by 0 bases, the J end by 8 bases, with 10 bases between. The CDR3 covers 13 residues. The CDR3 DNA follows: TGTGCCAGCAGCTTAGCGGCGGGGTTAGGCTACACCTTC. It is translated as CASSLAAGLGYTF.

The rearrangement links TRBV28 to TRBJ1-2; weak D call: TRBD1 (6 bases). The CDR3 is made up of 13 amino acids. Germline CDR1 reads MDHEN; CDR2 reads SYDVKM. The V end was cut by 6 bases, the J end by 4 bases, with 12 bases between. The CDR3 DNA reads as TGTGCCAGCAGCCAAGGACAGAGCTATGGCTACACCTTC. It translates to CASSQGQSYGYTF.

The J gene is TRBJ2-7, the V gene TRBV21-1; the DNA was not used to check the table's D call, TRBD1. TRBV21-1 is flagged as a pseudogene. The CDR3 is made up of 17 amino acids. The CDR3 loop is CASSKAPLDRETYEQYF. CDR3 in DNA: TGTGCCAGCAGCAAAGCGCCCTTGGACAGGGAGACCTACGAGCAGTACTTC.

The CDR3 sequence: CATGTVYGYTF. The CDR3 nucleotides are TGTGCCACCGGGACTGTCTATGGCTACACCTTC. V usage is TRBV6-1 and J usage is TRBJ1-2; a weak D match, TRBD1 (5 bases). Germline CDR1 and CDR2: MNHNS and SASEGT. V shed 10 bases and J shed 4 bases, with 10 bases lying between them. The CDR3 consists of 11 residues.

This chain connects TRBV30 to TRBJ1-3, with a tentative D call TRBD1 (6 bases). The CDR3 is made up of 15 amino acids. Germline values: CDR1 GTSNPN, CDR2 SVGIG (reference sequence). V was trimmed by 1 base and J by 0 bases, leaving 10 bases between them. CDR3 DNA sequence: TGTGCCTGGAGTGGACAGGCGTTCTCTGGAAACACCATATATTTT. It specifies CAWSGQAFSGNTIYF.

The rearrangement joins TRBV7-9 to TRBJ2-7; 7 bases fit TRBD2. This CDR3 has 14 residues. Germline trimming cut 1 base from V and 6 bases from J; bases unmatched to any gene: 6. Germline-derived CDR1 and CDR2 are SEHNR and FQNEAQ (reference sequence). The CDR3, as DNA: TGTGCCAGCAGCTTAGGGGGACTACGAACCGAGCAGTACTTC. Translation: CASSLGGLRTEQYF.

CDR3 sequence (DNA): TGTGCCAGCAGTTTATCCGGGGGAAGGAACAATCAGCCCCAGCATTTT. This encodes CASSLSGGRNNQPQHF. The chain employs TRBV28 and TRBJ1-5, with D perhaps TRBD1 (5 bases). Germline CDR1 reads MDHEN; CDR2 reads SYDVKM. V gave up 1 base and J gave up 3 bases, with 13 bases separating them. The CDR3 has 16 residues.

This chain joins TRBV6-1 and TRBJ2-3; no clear D. Trimming removed 6 bases at V and 3 bases at J, with 16 bases between. CDR1 is MNHNS, CDR2 SASEGT, per germline. This CDR3 comprises 15 residues. The DNA for the CDR3 is TGTGCCAGCAGCGTTCTAGTAATGCCTACAGATACGCAGTATTTT. Amino acids: CASSVLVMPTDTQYF.

V usage is TRBV2 and J usage is TRBJ2-7, with D unresolved. V was shortened by 7 bases and J by 6 bases, with 16 bases between the two germline ends. CDR3 length: 13 residues. Per germline, CDR1 SNHLY and CDR2 FYNNEI. The CDR3 loop reads CASTTELLSEQYF. CDR3 bases: TGTGCCAGCACCACGGAACTACTTAGCGAGCAGTACTTC.

The V gene is TRBV10-3, the J gene TRBJ2-7; D is undetermined. The CDR3 contains 13 residues. With 0 bases removed from V and 8 bases from J, the gap between germline ends came to 11 bases. Germline values: CDR1 ENHRY, CDR2 SYGVKD. The CDR3 nucleotides read TGTGCCATCAGTGAGTCGGCCCCCCCACAGCAGTACTTC. Amino acid sequence: CAISESAPPQQYF.

The chain couples TRBV5-1 to TRBJ2-1; TRBD2 agrees at 14 bases. In germline, CDR1 is SGHRS, CDR2 YFSETQ. CDR3 size: 15 residues. V lost 6 bases to trimming and J lost 7 bases; unmatched junction nucleotides: 6. The chain's CDR3 is CASKGTSGSFNEQFF. Written as DNA, the CDR3 is TGCGCCAGCAAGGGGACTAGCGGGAGTTTTAATGAGCAGTTCTTC.

This rearrangement joins TRBV7-3 to TRBJ2-1; possibly TRBD2 for D (6 bases). The CDR3 has 14 residues. V was cut by 2 bases and J by 4 bases, with 9 bases left in between. Germline CDR1 reads SGHTA; CDR2 reads FQGTGA. CDR3 loop: CASSLAGRYNEQFF. CDR3 coding DNA: TGTGCCAGCAGCTTAGCCGGGAGATACAATGAGCAGTTCTTC. The whole variable domain, filled in from reference TRBV7-3 and TRBJ2-1, reads GAGVSQTPSNKVTEKGKYVELRCDPISGHTALYWYRQSLGQGPEFLIYFQGTGAADDSGLPNDRFFAVRPEGSVSTLKIQRTERGDSAVYLCASSLAGRYNEQFFGPGTRLTVL.

This rearrangement joins TRBV28 to TRBJ2-3; maybe TRBD2 (6 bases). Germline V CDR1 and CDR2: MDHEN, SYDVKM. The CDR3 is made up of 15 amino acids. V lost 2 bases to trimming and J lost 1 base, with 10 bases between them. Here the CDR3 reads CASSLGGIGTDTQYF. The CDR3 DNA sequence: TGTGCCAGCAGTTTAGGGGGGATCGGCACAGATACGCAGTATTTT.

The J gene is TRBJ2-3, the V gene TRBV7-3; D gene uncertain. CDR1 is SGHTA, CDR2 FQGTGA, per germline. This CDR3 is built from 14 residues. V was shortened by 5 bases and J by 4 bases, with 13 bases between the two germline ends. DNA for the CDR3: TGTGCCAGCAGCCAAGCCATAGCATCAGATACGCAGTATTTT. Translating it yields CASSQAIASDTQYF.

This clone was picked up a small number of times. The CDR3 is CASSYRLGTEAFF. DNA for the CDR3: TGTGCCAGCAGTTACAGGTTGGGCACTGAAGCTTTCTTT. The chain combines TRBV28 with TRBJ1-1, with D possibly matching TRBD1 (5 bases). Germline CDR1 MDHEN, CDR2 SYDVKM. The CDR3 sequence is 13 residues long. V shed 4 bases and J shed 4 bases, with 10 bases lying between them.